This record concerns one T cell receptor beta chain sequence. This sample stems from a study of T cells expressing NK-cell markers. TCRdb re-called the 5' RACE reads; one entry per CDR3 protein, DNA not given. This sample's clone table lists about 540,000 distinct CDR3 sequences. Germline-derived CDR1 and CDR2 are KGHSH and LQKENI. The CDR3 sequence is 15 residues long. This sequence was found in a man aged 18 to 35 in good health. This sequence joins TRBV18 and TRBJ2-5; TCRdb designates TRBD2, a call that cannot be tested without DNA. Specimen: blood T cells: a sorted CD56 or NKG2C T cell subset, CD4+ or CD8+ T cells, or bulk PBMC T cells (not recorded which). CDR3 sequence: CASSPPDSWEETQYF.